This TCR beta chain was recovered during a study of T cell repertoires in cytomegalovirus infection. TCRdb re-analysed the reads in MiXCR, keeping a single row per CDR3 protein. Of about 530,000 distinct CDR3 sequences listed, roughly 29% are singletons. This clonotype has a handful of counts. The CDR3 length is 15 residues. J was trimmed by 3 bases and V by 3 bases; bases with no gene match: 4. Germline-derived CDR1 and CDR2 are LNHDA and SQIVND (reference sequence). Sequenced sample: PBMCs. The TCR was taken from a human donor in good health (CMV status not recorded). Some clones in this sample may be carry-over from other donors' samples. This chain joins TRBV19 and TRBJ2-3; 9 bases fit TRBD2. CDR3 nucleotides: TGTGCCAGTAGTATGGCGCTAGCGGGGACAGATACGCAGTATTTT. It encodes CASSMALAGTDTQYF.